One sample yielded the 27 T cell receptor beta chains listed below, sequenced in a study of identical twins. TCRdb fed the 5' RACE reads into MiXCR, producing one record per CDR3 protein. The data contain approximately 500,000 distinct CDR3 sequences, approximately 25% of them singletons. These data were also reused for a study on T cells expressing NK-cell markers.

Sequenced: CD4+ T cells sorted from blood. The receptors here all came from a woman aged 18-29 years in good health.

This clonotype was counted between two and nine times. The V and J genes are TRBV7-9 and TRBJ2-7, with D perhaps TRBD1 or TRBD2 (5 bases each). The CDR3 sequence is 10 residues long. The germline V and J ends were trimmed by 8 bases and 5 bases, with 7 bases remaining between them. The V gene's germline CDR1 is SEHNR and CDR2 FQNEAQ (reference sequence). The CDR3 bases are TGTGCCAGCGGGGGTAACGAGCAGTACTTC. It specifies CASGGNEQYF.

This clonotype was recorded a few times. V gene TRBV2 combines with J gene TRBJ2-7; D remains ambiguous. V was pared by 5 bases and J by 5 bases, with 10 bases between. The CDR3 extends over 12 amino acids. Germline lookup yields CDR1 SNHLY and CDR2 FYNNEI. CDR3 residues: CASSRRRDEQYF. The CDR3 DNA is TGTGCCAGCAGTCGGCGCCGCGACGAGCAGTACTTC.

This rearrangement joins TRBV21-1 to TRBJ2-1; TRBD1 is the table's D call and was not checked against the DNA. TRBV21-1 is flagged as a pseudogene. The CDR3 has 18 residues. The DNA of the CDR3 is TGTGCCAGCAGCAACCCCGGACCAGGGGATCGCTCCTACAATGAGCAGTTCTTC. Translating it yields CASSNPGPGDRSYNEQFF.

In this sample, this clonotype turned up once. The chain couples TRBV6-1 to TRBJ2-1, with 13 bases fitting TRBD2. CDR1 and CDR2 from the germline V gene are MNHNS and SASEGT. V was clipped by 6 bases and J by 7 bases; unmatched bases: 9. The CDR3 has 16 amino acids. This CDR3 reads CASSTGRLAGGNEQFF. In DNA, the CDR3 is TGTGCCAGCAGCACCGGCCGACTAGCGGGGGGAAATGAGCAGTTCTTC.

This clonotype was picked up a small number of times. This rearrangement joins TRBV9 to TRBJ2-3; D remains unclear. CDR1 and CDR2 (germline): SGDLS, YYNGEE. This CDR3 spans 11 amino acids. Trimming shortened V by 0 bases and J by 5 bases, and 1 base separated the two germline ends. The CDR3 nucleotides are TGTGCCAGCAGCGTAGAAGATACGCAGTATTTT. Translating gives CASSVEDTQYF.

Only a few counts were recorded for this clonotype. The gene calls are TRBV4-1 and TRBJ2-1, with 10 bases lining up with TRBD2. The CDR3 spans 15 residues. The V gene end was trimmed by 6 bases and the J gene end by 5 bases; junction bases not matched to a gene: 7. Germline CDR1 reads MGHRA; CDR2 reads YSYEKL. Here the CDR3 DNA reads TGCGCCAGCAGTTCTGGAGCGGGAGGGGACAATGAGCAGTTCTTC. Its protein product is CASSSGAGGDNEQFF.

This clonotype was detected a few times. The V gene is TRBV9, the J gene TRBJ2-1; D ambiguous. Germline CDR1 is SGDLS and CDR2 is YYNGEE. V dropped 4 bases and J dropped 7 bases, with 15 bases sitting between them. The CDR3 consists of 14 residues. The CDR3 loop is CASSPRALLNEQFF. The CDR3 coding sequence is TGTGCCAGCAGCCCCAGAGCCCTTCTAAATGAGCAGTTCTTC. Full variable domain (outside the CDR3, taken from reference TRBV9 and TRBJ2-1): DSGVTQTPKHLITATGQRVTLRCSPRSGDLSVYWYQQSLDQGLQFLIQYYNGEERAKGNILERFSAQQFPDLHSELNLSSLELGDSALYFCASSPRALLNEQFFGPGTRLTVL.

The chain recombines TRBV3-1 with TRBJ2-7, with 8 bases lining up with TRBD1. V trimming: 5 bases; J trimming: 9 bases; junction bases outside the gene matches: 12. The CDR3 has 14 residues. CDR1 and CDR2 from the germline V gene are LGHDT and YNNKEL (reference sequence). CDR3 region: CASSFPGQDSRQYF. DNA for the CDR3: TGTGCCAGCAGCTTCCCGGGACAGGATTCTCGGCAGTACTTC.

The chain carries TRBV11-2 and TRBJ1-1, with D unclear. The germline V and J ends were trimmed by 6 bases and 6 bases, with 14 bases remaining between them. Germline V CDR1 and CDR2: SGHAT, FQNNGV. CDR3 length: 13 residues. The DNA of the CDR3 is TGTGCCAGCAGATTTACACGGGAAGCTGAAGCTTTCTTT. It codes for CASRFTREAEAFF.

The chain is built from TRBV2 and TRBJ2-7, with a tentative D call TRBD1 (6 bases). The CDR3 has 14 residues. Trimming shortened V by 4 bases and J by 5 bases, and 15 bases separated the two germline ends. Germline values: CDR1 SNHLY, CDR2 FYNNEI. CDR3 nucleotide sequence: TGTGCCAGCAGTGGTACAGGGTTGTGGGACGAGCAGTACTTC. Protein: CASSGTGLWDEQYF.

The rearrangement links TRBV2 to TRBJ2-3; perhaps TRBD2 as D (5 bases). V shed 3 bases and J shed 1 base, with 8 bases lying between them. The CDR3 covers 14 residues. CDR1 is SNHLY and CDR2 is FYNNEI in the germline V gene. CDR3 sequence (DNA): TGTGCCAGCAGTGAGGTGGGAGGCACAGATACGCAGTATTTT. Protein: CASSEVGGTDTQYF.

The table lists this clonotype with a few counts. This chain uses TRBV6-5 with TRBJ1-1; D remains unclear. V was shortened by 1 base and J by 0 bases, with 6 bases between the two germline ends. Germline CDR1 is MNHEY and CDR2 is SVGAGI. This CDR3 spans 14 amino acids. This chain's CDR3 is CASSYLKLNTEAFF. The CDR3 coding sequence is TGTGCCAGCAGTTACTTGAAGTTGAACACTGAAGCTTTCTTT.

This clonotype was counted between two and nine times. V usage is TRBV5-1 and J usage is TRBJ1-2, with a possible D match to TRBD1 (5 bases). The CDR3 sequence is 16 residues long. Germline V gives CDR1 SGHRS, CDR2 YFSETQ. Trimming took 0 bases from V and 4 from J, leaving 16 bases between them. The CDR3 loop is CASSLGGTLGLYGYTF. The CDR3 nucleotides read TGCGCCAGCAGCTTGGGAGGGACCCTTGGGCTCTATGGCTACACCTTC.

The genes are TRBV6-2 or TRBV6-3 and TRBJ2-1; a possible D gene is TRBD2 (6 bases). Germline V CDR1 and CDR2: MNHEY, SVGEGT. With 2 bases removed from V and 6 bases from J, the gap between germline ends came to 17 bases. The CDR3 has 16 residues. For the CDR3, the DNA is TGTGCCAGCAGTTACCAAACGGGAGCAGGTGTCAATGAGCAGTTCTTC. It specifies CASSYQTGAGVNEQFF.

This clonotype has just a few counts. This chain connects TRBV7-3 to TRBJ1-6, with TRBD1 matching over 9 bases. This CDR3 has 16 amino acids. Germline values: CDR1 SGHTA, CDR2 FQGTGA. The trim removed 5 bases at V and 3 bases at J, leaving 5 bases unmatched. CDR3 nucleotides: TGTGCCAGCAGCAAGACAGGGGGTCACTATAATTCACCCCTCCACTTT. It codes for CASSKTGGHYNSPLHF.

The chain couples TRBV7-2 to TRBJ1-4, with no clear D. This CDR3 contains 14 residues. V lost 3 bases, J lost 10 bases, and 15 bases lay in between. CDR1 and CDR2 from the germline V gene are SGHTA and FQGNSA. In nucleotides, the CDR3 is TGTGCCAGCAGCTTCCAGCTCCAGGAAGGAAAACTGTTTTTT. Its protein is CASSFQLQEGKLFF.

The chain carries TRBV20-1 and TRBJ1-4, with D possibly matching TRBD1 (5 bases). Germline assignment: CDR1 DFQATT and CDR2 SNEGSKA (reference sequence). This CDR3 has 12 amino acids. Deletions cut 4 bases from V and 10 bases from J, with 13 bases between. The CDR3 region has the DNA TGCAGTGCTATGCAGTCAGGGCGAAAACTGTTTTTT. Encoded protein: CSAMQSGRKLFF.

This chain links TRBV7-9 with TRBJ1-3; no definite D call. This CDR3 has 14 amino acids. V dropped 1 base and J dropped 2 bases, with 6 bases sitting between them. Germline V CDR1 and CDR2: SEHNR, FQNEAQ (reference sequence). The CDR3 here is CASSLGVAGNTIYF. The DNA of the CDR3 is TGTGCCAGCAGCTTAGGGGTCGCTGGAAACACCATATATTTT.

This clonotype showed up just a few times. The chain uses TRBV9 and TRBJ2-2; 7 bases align to TRBD2. J was trimmed by 0 bases and V by 0 bases; bases with no gene match: 8. Germline V gene lookup returns CDR1 SGDLS and CDR2 YYNGEE. There are 18 residues in the CDR3. The CDR3 protein is CASSVVPSGVSNTGELFF. The DNA of the CDR3 is TGTGCCAGCAGCGTAGTACCCAGCGGGGTATCGAACACCGGGGAGCTGTTTTTT. The variable domain in full, with the rest retrieved from reference TRBV9 and TRBJ2-2, is DSGVTQTPKHLITATGQRVTLRCSPRSGDLSVYWYQQSLDQGLQFLIQYYNGEERAKGNILERFSAQQFPDLHSELNLSSLELGDSALYFCASSVVPSGVSNTGELFFGEGSRLTVL.

The V call is TRBV19, the J call TRBJ1-2; D is unclear. CDR1 is LNHDA and CDR2 is SQIVND in the germline V gene (reference sequence). The CDR3 spans 11 residues. V lost 6 bases and J 2 bases, leaving 4 bases between the germline ends. CDR3 sequence (DNA): TGTGCCAGTAGAAAGAACTATGGCTACACCTTC. It codes for CASRKNYGYTF.

The table lists this clonotype with many counts. The V and J genes are TRBV6-1 and TRBJ2-1; 10 nucleotides agree with TRBD2. Looked up from germline, CDR1 is MNHNS and CDR2 is SASEGT. Unmatched junction bases numbered 8, after V lost 6 bases and J lost 0 bases. The CDR3 runs 17 residues. The CDR3 DNA is TGTGCCAGCAGGACGCTAGCGGGGGCCACCTCCTACAATGAGCAGTTCTTC. Residues: CASRTLAGATSYNEQFF.

This clonotype turned up a few times. This chain connects TRBV7-9 to TRBJ1-1; D may be TRBD1 (6 bases). The CDR3 covers 15 residues. Trimming removed 5 bases from V and 0 bases from J, with 13 bases in between. CDR1 SEHNR and CDR2 FQNEAQ come from the germline V gene (reference sequence). In DNA form, the CDR3 reads TGTGCCAGCAGCCCAGGGGATACAGTGAACACTGAAGCTTTCTTT. Translated: CASSPGDTVNTEAFF.

This clonotype was recorded once. This chain links TRBV12-5 with TRBJ2-7; no clear D. The CDR3 contains 12 residues. CDR1 and CDR2 from the germline V gene are LGHNT and FRNRAP. V lost 1 base and J 12 bases, leaving 13 bases between the germline ends. The CDR3 region is CASGLGPHLAYF. Here the CDR3 DNA reads TGTGCTAGTGGTTTGGGCCCCCACTTGGCGTACTTC.

This clonotype was seen more than once but under ten times. The V gene is TRBV5-5, the J gene TRBJ2-1; no firm D call. The V gene's germline CDR1 is SGHKS and CDR2 YYEKEE (reference sequence). Between the trimmed V and J ends, which lost 1 base and 4 bases, there was a span of 9 bases. The CDR3 length is 14 residues. The CDR3 DNA is TGTGCCAGCAGCTTGAGGCTTACTTACAATGAGCAGTTCTTC. Residues: CASSLRLTYNEQFF.

V gene TRBV20-1 combines with J gene TRBJ2-1; TRBD2 aligns across 10 bases. The CDR3 runs 14 residues. CDR1 is DFQATT, CDR2 SNEGSKA, per germline (reference sequence). After removal of 1 base from V and 8 bases from J, the junction contained 5 bases not matched to a gene. The DNA of the CDR3 is TGCAGTGCTAGAGGGACTAGCGGAGGGGATGAGCAGTTCTTC. It encodes CSARGTSGGDEQFF.

V usage is TRBV20-1 and J usage is TRBJ2-3; unclear D gene. The CDR3 runs to 13 residues. Per the germline V gene, CDR1 is DFQATT and CDR2 is SNEGSKA (reference sequence). V was clipped by 0 bases and J by 2 bases, with 6 bases between them. DNA of the CDR3: TGCAGTGCTAGAGATCCCCCCACAGATACGCAGTATTTT. It encodes CSARDPPTDTQYF.

This clonotype has just a few counts. For the CDR3, the DNA is TGTGCCAGCGGATCCGGGACTAGCGGTTACAATGAGCAGTTCTTC. This gives the protein CASGSGTSGYNEQFF. The chain couples TRBV18 to TRBJ2-1, with 11 positions matching TRBD2. This CDR3 comprises 15 residues. Germline V gene sequence: CDR1 KGHSH, CDR2 LQKENI. The ends lost 8 bases at V and 4 bases at J; junction bases unmatched: 7.